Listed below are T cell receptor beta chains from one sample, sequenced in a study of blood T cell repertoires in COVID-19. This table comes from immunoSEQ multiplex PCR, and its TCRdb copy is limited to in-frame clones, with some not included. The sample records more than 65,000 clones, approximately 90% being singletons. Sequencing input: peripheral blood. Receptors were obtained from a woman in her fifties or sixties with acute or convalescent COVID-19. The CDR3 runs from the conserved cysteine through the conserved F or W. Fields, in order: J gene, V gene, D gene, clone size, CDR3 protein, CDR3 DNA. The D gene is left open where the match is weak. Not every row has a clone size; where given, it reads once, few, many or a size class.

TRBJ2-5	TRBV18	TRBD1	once	CASSPTDRKETQYF	TGTGCCAGCTCACCGACGGACAGGAAAGAGACCCAGTACTTC
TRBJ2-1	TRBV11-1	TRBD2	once	CASLGGSAGRNEQFF	TGTGCCAGCCTCGGGGGATCAGCGGGACGCAATGAGCAGTTCTTC
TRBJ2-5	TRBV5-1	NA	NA	CASSLWGTQETQYF	TGCGCCAGCAGCTTGTGGGGGACTCAAGAGACCCAGTACTTC
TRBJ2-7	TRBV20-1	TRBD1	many	CSASRFGTESSYEQYF	TGCAGTGCTAGTAGATTCGGGACAGAGAGCTCCTACGAGCAGTACTTC
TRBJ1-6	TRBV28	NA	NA	CASSLSGGGNSPLHF	TGTGCCAGCAGTTTATCGGGAGGCGGCAATTCACCCCTCCACTTT
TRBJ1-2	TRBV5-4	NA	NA	CASSSAGTRDYGYTF	TGTGCCAGCAGCTCCGCCGGGACACGGGACTATGGCTACACCTTC
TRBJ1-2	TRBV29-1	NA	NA	CSVVAGNYGYTF	TGCAGCGTTGTGGCAGGCAACTATGGCTACACCTTC
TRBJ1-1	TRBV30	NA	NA	CAWSVAGSDTEAFF	TGTGCCTGGAGTGTCGCAGGGTCGGACACTGAAGCTTTCTTT
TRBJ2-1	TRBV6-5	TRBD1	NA	CASRTGFEQFF	TGTGCCAGCAGGACAGGGTTTGAGCAGTTCTTC
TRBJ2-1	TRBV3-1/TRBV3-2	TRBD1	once	CASSQEVIDRVIGEQFF	TGTGCCAGCAGCCAAGAGGTGATAGACAGGGTGATAGGTGAGCAGTTCTTC
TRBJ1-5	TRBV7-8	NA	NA	CASSLADRDQPQHF	TGTGCCAGCAGCTTAGCCGACAGAGATCAGCCCCAGCATTTT
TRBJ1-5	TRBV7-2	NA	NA	CASSLRSGGTNSNQPQHF	TGTGCCAGCAGCCTTAGGAGTGGCGGAACTAATAGCAATCAGCCCCAGCATTTT
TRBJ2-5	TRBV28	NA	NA	CASTPYRVQETQYF	TGTGCCAGCACCCCGTACAGGGTACAAGAGACCCAGTACTTC